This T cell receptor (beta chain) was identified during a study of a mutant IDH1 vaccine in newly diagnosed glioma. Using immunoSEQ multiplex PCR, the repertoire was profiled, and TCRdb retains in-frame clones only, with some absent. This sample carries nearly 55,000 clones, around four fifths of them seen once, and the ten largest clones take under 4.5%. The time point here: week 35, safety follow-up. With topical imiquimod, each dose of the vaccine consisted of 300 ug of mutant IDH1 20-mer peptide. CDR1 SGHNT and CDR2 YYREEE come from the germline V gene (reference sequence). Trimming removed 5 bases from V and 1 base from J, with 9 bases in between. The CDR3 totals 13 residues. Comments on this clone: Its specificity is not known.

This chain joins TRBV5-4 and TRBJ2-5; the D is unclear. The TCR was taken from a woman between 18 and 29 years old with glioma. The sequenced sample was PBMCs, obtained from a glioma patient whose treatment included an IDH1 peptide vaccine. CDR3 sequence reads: CASSLQAQETQYF. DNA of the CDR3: TGTGCCAGCAGTCTTCAAGCCCAAGAGACCCAGTACTTC.